This entry concerns a single TCR beta chain. The data were taken from a study of early T cells in non-severe SARS-CoV-2 infection. TCRdb recomputed calls from the 5' RACE reads with MiXCR, one row per CDR3 protein. The sample shows 45,000 to 55,000 distinct CDR3 sequences, around 9.5% of them seen only once. Germline V CDR1 and CDR2: KGHSH, LQKENI. This CDR3 contains 13 residues. V was shortened by 0 bases and J by 0 bases, with 3 bases between the two germline ends. V gene TRBV18 combines with J gene TRBJ2-7; the D is unclear. Sequenced input: whole blood. This clonotype was obtained from an adult who was a healthcare worker with PCR-confirmed SARS-CoV-2 infection or an uninfected control (not recorded which). CDR3 DNA: TGTGCCAGCTCACCACCGTTCTCCTACGAGCAGTACTTC. As protein: CASSPPFSYEQYF.